This T cell receptor beta chain was recorded in a study of blood T cell repertoires in COVID-19. Whole-study context: The samples span acute and convalescent COVID-19 from the United States, Italy and Spain. Nucleic acid was either cDNA or gDNA, and it came from T cells, B-cell-depleted T cells, or PBMCs.

Original methodology: By means of reference gene primer amplification, nucleated cell counts were estimated. Profiled with immunoSEQ multiplex PCR; TCRdb holds only in-frame clones, not every one. V and J calls and clone size are those listed in that table; D and trimming were worked out from the DNA. The sample contains 150,000 to 200,000 clones, just over 85% of which appear only once. CDR1 and CDR2 from the germline V gene are MNHNS and SASEGT. V gave up 2 bases and J gave up 1 base, with 6 bases separating them. CDR3 length: 13 amino acids. The TCR was taken from a man aged 50 or older with active or convalescent COVID-19. The rearrangement uses TRBV6-1 and TRBJ2-7; weak D call: TRBD1 (5 bases). The material sequenced was peripheral blood. In DNA form, the CDR3 reads TGTGCCAGCAGTGAACAGGGTTCCTACGAGCAGTACTTC. It specifies CASSEQGSYEQYF.